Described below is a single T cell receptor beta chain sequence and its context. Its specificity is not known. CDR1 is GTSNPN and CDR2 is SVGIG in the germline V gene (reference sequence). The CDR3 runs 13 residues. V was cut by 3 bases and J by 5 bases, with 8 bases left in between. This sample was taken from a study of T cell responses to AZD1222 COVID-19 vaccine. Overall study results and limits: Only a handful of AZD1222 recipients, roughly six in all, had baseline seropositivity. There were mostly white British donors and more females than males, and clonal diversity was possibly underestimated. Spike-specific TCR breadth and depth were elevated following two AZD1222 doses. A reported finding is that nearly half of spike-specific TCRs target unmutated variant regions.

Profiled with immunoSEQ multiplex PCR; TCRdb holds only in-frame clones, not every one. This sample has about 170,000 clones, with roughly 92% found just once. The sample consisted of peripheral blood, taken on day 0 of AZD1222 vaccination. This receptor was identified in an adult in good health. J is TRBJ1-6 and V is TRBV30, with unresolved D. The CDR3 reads CAWRVGNNSPLHF. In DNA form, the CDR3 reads TGTGCCTGGAGGGTAGGGAATAATTCACCCCTCCACTTT.